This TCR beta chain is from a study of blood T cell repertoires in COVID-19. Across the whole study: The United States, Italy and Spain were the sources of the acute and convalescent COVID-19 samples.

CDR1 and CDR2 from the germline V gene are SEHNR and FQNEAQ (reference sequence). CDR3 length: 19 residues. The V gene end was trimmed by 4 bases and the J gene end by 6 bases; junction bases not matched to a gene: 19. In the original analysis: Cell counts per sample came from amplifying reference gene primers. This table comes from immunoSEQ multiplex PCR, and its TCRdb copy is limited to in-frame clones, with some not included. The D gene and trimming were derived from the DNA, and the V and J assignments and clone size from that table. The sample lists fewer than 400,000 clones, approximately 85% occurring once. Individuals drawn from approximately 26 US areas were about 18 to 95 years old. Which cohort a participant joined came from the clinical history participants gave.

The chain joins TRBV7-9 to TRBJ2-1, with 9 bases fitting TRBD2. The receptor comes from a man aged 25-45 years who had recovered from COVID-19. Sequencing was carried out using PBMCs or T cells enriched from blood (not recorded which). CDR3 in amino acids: CASSSYNRFSGGTLNEQFF. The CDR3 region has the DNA TGTGCCAGCAGCTCCTACAACCGATTTAGCGGGGGAACTCTCAATGAGCAGTTCTTC.